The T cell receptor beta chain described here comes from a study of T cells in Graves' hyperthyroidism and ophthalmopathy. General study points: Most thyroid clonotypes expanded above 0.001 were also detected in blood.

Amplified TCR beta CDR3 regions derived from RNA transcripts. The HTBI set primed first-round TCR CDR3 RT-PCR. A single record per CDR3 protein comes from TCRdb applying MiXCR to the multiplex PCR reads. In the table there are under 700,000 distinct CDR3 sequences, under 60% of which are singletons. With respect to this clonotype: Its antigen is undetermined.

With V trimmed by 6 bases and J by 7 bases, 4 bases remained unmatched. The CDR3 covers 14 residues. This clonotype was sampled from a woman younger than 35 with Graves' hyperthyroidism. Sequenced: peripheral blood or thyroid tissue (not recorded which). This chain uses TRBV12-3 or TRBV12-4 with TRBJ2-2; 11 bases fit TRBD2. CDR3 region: CASRQTSGNGELFF. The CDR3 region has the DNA TGTGCCAGCAGACAGACTAGCGGGAACGGGGAGCTGTTTTTT.